Each of the 6 T cell receptor beta chains below was sequenced from the same sample in a study of T cells in Graves' hyperthyroidism and ophthalmopathy. From RNA transcripts, TCR beta CDR3 regions were amplified. During a first-round RT-PCR of the TCR CDR3, the HTBI primer set was used. Each CDR3 protein is one row after TCRdb ran MiXCR on the multiplex PCR reads. Of under 450,000 distinct CDR3 sequences detected, approximately 14% appear once; the ten largest clones hold roughly 14%. The specimen was blood. These receptors were taken from a woman aged 18-29 years with Graves' hyperthyroidism.

The chain combines TRBV7-8 with TRBJ2-6, with D possibly being TRBD2 (6 bases). Germline V gene sequence: CDR1 SGHVS, CDR2 FQNEAQ. This CDR3 has 15 amino acids. The V end was cut by 0 bases, the J end by 7 bases, with 10 bases between. This CDR3 is CASSLAVRGANVLTF. CDR3 bases: TGTGCCAGCAGCTTAGCGGTGCGGGGAGCCAACGTCCTGACTTTC.

This clonotype was seen repeatedly, ten times or more. The chain uses TRBV20-1 and TRBJ2-7; D is ambiguous. In germline, CDR1 is DFQATT, CDR2 SNEGSKA (reference sequence). Trimming cost V 2 bases and J 2 bases, with 13 bases left between them. The CDR3 covers 14 residues. The CDR3 DNA sequence: TGCAGTGCTAGACAGTATACAGAAACCTACGAGCAGTACTTC. This encodes CSARQYTETYEQYF.

This clonotype was detected many times. The chain is built from TRBV3-1 and TRBJ1-2; D call uncertain. CDR3 length: 14 amino acids. The germline V gene has CDR1 LGHDT and CDR2 YNNKEL (reference sequence). V lost 1 base, J lost 0 bases, and 6 bases lay in between. Here the CDR3 reads CASSQGSANYGYTF. The CDR3 region has the DNA TGTGCCAGCAGCCAAGGGTCAGCTAACTATGGCTACACCTTC.

This clonotype was seen many times. The chain is built from TRBV6-2 or TRBV6-3 and TRBJ2-7, with 10 bases that match TRBD2. Trimming removed 1 base from V and 1 base from J; junction bases left unmatched: 7. This CDR3 is 17 amino acids long. Per germline, CDR1 MNHEY and CDR2 SVGEGT. The CDR3 bases are TGTGCCAGCAGTTACTTCTTTGATAGCGGGAGGTCCTACGAGCAGTACTTC. Amino acid sequence: CASSYFFDSGRSYEQYF.

This clonotype was counted at least ten times. J is TRBJ2-7 and V is TRBV7-9; TRBD2 matches at 8 bases. Germline assignment: CDR1 SEHNR and CDR2 FQNEAQ (reference sequence). There are 15 residues in the CDR3. V trimming: 7 bases; J trimming: 2 bases; junction bases outside the gene matches: 10. In DNA form, the CDR3 reads TGTGCCAGCACCCTGGGTAGCGGGGCCCCCTACGAGCAGTACTTC. This sequence encodes CASTLGSGAPYEQYF.

V and J are TRBV20-1 and TRBJ2-5, with 9 positions matching TRBD2. With V trimmed by 3 bases and J by 4 bases, 21 bases remained unmatched. This CDR3 contains 19 residues. Per the germline V gene, CDR1 is DFQATT and CDR2 is SNEGSKA (reference sequence). The CDR3 DNA reads TGCAGTGCTAGGGCCCCGAGGAGAATAGCGGGAGCCCCAGGAGAGACCCAGTACTTC. Translating it yields CSARAPRRIAGAPGETQYF.